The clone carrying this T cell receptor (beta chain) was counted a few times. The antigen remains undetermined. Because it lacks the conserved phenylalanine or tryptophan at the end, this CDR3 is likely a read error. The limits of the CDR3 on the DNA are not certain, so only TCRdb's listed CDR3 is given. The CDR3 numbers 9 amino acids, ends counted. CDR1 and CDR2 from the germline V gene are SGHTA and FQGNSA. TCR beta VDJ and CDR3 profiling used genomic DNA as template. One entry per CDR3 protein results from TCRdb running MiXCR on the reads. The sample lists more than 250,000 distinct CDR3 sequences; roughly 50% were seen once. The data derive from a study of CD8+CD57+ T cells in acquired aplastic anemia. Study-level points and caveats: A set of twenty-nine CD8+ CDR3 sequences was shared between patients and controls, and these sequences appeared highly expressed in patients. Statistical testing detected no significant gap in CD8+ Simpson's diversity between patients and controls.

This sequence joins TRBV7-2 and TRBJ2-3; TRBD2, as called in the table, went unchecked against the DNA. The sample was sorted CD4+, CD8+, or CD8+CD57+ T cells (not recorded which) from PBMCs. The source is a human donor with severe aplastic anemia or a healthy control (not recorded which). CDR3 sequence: CASSEAGTT.